Reported below is one T cell receptor beta chain. Its antigen target is currently unknown. Within one base of it there is no much larger clone, and no base qualities were kept. To prepare the library, single-cell sequencing was applied. Sequencing was carried out with an Illumina NovaSeq 6000. For cell capture and library preparation, the team used the BD Rhapsody Targeted mRNA and AbSeq Reagent Kit in a microwell format. The libraries included TCR, sample tags, AbSeq, and targeted mRNA drawn from the Human T-Cell Expression Panel together with custom TOX and TOX2 primers. An Illumina NovaSeq was used to sequence the libraries. The authors' analysis ran thus. The analysis covered roughly 9,600 cells in total, of which roughly 7,000 were CD8 T cells and a few thousand were CD8 T cells with an identifiable TCR CDR3. The BD Rhapsody Targeted Analysis Pipeline, including V(D)J processing, was run on the Seven Bridges Genomics platform to process the raw data. Quality control, Sample Tag demultiplexing with Lex-BDSMK, clone identification with VDJ Explorer, and Seurat clustering were all done in SeqGeq 1.6.0. Clones making up <1% of CD8 T cells were classified as non-expanded, and clones making up >2.5% of the sample were classified as clonal expansions. TCRdb took the public reads, trimmed them with fastp at Q25, ran MiXCR for clone calling and kept in-frame beta chains. A single entry per CDR3 protein holds the most common genes and DNA from its merged rows. The V and J calls and clone size come from TCRdb's table, not from the authors' own analysis. This sample gives tens of thousands of distinct CDR3 sequences in total; 36% of them show up just once. The ten largest clonotypes hold 20% to 30% of the sample.

The time point label on this specimen signifies: five sample-tagged time points from pre-transplant (day -1) to day 368 post-transplant, pooled. Thawed PBMC were stimulated with a CMV IE-1 overlapping peptide library for over ten hours, with no transport inhibitors added. Thawed cells were rested overnight and then stimulated in R10 medium with CD28/CD49d costimulation. The IE-1 peptide library was composed of 15-amino-acid peptides with overlaps of 11 amino acids. Samples from each time point were barcoded using BD Single-Cell Multiplexing Kit Sample Tags, then pooled and stained with sorting antibodies plus oligo-conjugated anti-CD45RA. A BD FACSAria III was used to sort CMV-responsive CD8+CD137+ and CD4+CD154+ T cells at 4-way purity. Blood samples were drawn into EDTA vacutainers and processed by Ficoll gradient within 1-24 hours. V and J lose 4 bases and 9 bases, and a span of 10 bases separates them. Spanning cysteine to phenylalanine, the CDR3 consists of 11 amino acids. Only the CDR3 region is kept as DNA, spanning 33 bases read in frame from base 1.

The sample is drawn from a study of immune aging and cytomegalovirus after organ transplant (dated by TCRdb to 2020 to 2023). Study-wide context: All transplant recipients received three-drug immunosuppression with prednisone, tacrolimus, and mycophenolate. The study at large found these results: Following viremia, cells with an aged phenotype rose post-transplant no matter the clone size, with the increase showing up earlier in large clones (days 200-264) than in small clones. CD57 was not measured in the sequencing data, so a conservative gene-based aging definition was used instead. A larger share of large clones was made up of TEMRA cells, and in the seven largest clones (around 1,900 cells) aged and TEMRA cells were gained while TCM cells were lost.

The sample in question was CMV peptide-activated CD4+ and CD8+ T cells sorted from blood, obtained at five time points, pooled. What this sample's cell subset or site label stands for: sorted CD8+CD137+ and CD4+CD154+ T cells after less than 15 h CMV IE-1 peptide stimulation. This TCR was sampled from a female donor who had a heart transplant and CMV viremia. This sequence uses TRBV12-3 or TRBV12-4 and TRBJ2-7; possibly the D gene is TRBD1, per 5 matching bases. The DNA sequence is as follows: TGTGCCAGCAGTTCCAGGGTCGGGCAGTACTTC. Its translation is CASSSRVGQYF.